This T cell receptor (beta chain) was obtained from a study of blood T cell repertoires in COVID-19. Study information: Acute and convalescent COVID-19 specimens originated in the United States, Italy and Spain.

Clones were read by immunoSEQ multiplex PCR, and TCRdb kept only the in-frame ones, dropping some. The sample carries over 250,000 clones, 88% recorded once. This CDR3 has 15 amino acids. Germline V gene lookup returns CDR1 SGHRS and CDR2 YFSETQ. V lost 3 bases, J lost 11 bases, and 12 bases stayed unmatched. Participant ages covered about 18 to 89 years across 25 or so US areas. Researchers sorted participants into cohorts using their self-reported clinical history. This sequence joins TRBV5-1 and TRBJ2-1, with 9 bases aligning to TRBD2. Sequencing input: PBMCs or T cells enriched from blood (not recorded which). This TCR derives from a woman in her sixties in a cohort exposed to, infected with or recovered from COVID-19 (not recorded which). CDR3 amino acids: CASSSRTSVQGQQFF. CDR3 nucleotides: TGCGCCAGCAGCTCCCGGACTAGCGTTCAGGGCCAGCAGTTCTTC.